This T cell receptor (beta chain) was identified during a study of shared clonotypes between healthy human individuals. Points from the study as a whole: Naive subsets, compared against memory subsets, generally had larger estimated richness values.

Measured with immunoSEQ multiplex PCR; TCRdb has only the in-frame clones, and not every one. The sample shows roughly 1 million clones, about 75% of them seen only once. About this clone: The antigen is undetermined.

The CDR3 sequence is 14 residues long. The V gene's germline CDR1 is SGHTS and CDR2 YDEGEE. V was trimmed by 5 bases and J by 0 bases, leaving 6 bases between them. The specimen sequenced was memory CD4+ T cells sorted from blood. As to subset: CD45RA-negative fraction. The TCR was taken from a man in his late teens or twenties in good health. The chain employs TRBV5-8 and TRBJ2-6; weak D call: TRBD2 (6 bases). CDR3 DNA sequence: TGTGCCAGCAGGCGGGACTCTGGGGCCAACGTCCTGACTTTC. This gives the protein CASRRDSGANVLTF.